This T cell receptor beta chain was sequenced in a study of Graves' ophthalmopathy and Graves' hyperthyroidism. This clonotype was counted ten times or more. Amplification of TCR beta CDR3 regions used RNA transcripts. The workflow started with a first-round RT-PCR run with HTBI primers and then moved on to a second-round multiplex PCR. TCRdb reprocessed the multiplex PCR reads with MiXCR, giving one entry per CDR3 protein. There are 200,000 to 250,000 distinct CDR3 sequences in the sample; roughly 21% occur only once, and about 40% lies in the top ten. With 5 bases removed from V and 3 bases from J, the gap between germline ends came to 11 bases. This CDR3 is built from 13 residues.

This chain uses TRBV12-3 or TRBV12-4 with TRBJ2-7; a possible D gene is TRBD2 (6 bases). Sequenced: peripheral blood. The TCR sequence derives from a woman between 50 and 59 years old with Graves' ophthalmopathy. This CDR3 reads CASSGRLVYEQYF. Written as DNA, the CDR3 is TGTGCCAGCAGTGGGAGACTAGTCTACGAGCAGTACTTC.